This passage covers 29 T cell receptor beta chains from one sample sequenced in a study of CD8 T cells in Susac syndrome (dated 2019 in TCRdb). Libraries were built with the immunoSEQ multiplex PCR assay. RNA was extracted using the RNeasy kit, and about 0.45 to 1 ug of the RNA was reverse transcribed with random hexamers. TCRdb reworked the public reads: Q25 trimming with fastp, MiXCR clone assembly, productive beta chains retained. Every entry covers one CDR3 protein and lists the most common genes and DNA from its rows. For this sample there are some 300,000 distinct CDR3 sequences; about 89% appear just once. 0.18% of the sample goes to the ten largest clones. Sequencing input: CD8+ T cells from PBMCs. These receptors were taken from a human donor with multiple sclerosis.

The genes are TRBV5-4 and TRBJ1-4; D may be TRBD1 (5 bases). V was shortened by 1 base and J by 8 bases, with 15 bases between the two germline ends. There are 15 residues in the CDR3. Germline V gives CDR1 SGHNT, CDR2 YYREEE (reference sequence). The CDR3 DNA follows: TGTGCCAGCAGCTTGACAGGCCGGGGGGACGAAAAACTGTTTTTT. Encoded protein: CASSLTGRGDEKLFF.

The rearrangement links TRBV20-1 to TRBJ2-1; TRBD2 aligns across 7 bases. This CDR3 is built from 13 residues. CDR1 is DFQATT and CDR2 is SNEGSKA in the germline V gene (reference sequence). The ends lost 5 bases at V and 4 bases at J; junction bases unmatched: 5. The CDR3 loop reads CSARGRRYNEQFF. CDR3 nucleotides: TGCAGTGCTCGCGGGAGAAGGTACAATGAGCAGTTCTTC.

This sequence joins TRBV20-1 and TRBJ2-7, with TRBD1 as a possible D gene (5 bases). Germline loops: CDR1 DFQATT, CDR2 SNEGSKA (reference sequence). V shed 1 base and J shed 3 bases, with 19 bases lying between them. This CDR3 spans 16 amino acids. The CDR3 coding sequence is TGCAGTGCTAGAGGCGGTCTAACAGGTGAGATCTACGAGCAGTACTTC. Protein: CSARGGLTGEIYEQYF.

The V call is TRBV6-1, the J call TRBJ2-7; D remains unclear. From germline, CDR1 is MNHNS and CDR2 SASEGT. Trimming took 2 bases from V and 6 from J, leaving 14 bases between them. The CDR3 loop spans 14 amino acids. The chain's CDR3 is CASSELPEIGEQYF. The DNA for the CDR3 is TGTGCCAGCAGTGAACTTCCGGAGATCGGCGAGCAGTACTTC.

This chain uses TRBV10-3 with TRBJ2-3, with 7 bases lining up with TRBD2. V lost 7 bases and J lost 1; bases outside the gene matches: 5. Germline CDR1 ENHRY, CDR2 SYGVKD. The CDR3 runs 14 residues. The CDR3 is CAINPSGRTDTQYF. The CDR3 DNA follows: TGTGCCATCAACCCTAGCGGCCGCACAGATACGCAGTATTTT.

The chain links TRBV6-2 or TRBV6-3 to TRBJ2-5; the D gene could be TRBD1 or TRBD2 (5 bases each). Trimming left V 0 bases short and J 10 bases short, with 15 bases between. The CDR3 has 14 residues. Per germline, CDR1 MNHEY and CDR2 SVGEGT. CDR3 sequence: CASSYSESRGDQYF. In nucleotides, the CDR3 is TGTGCCAGCAGTTACTCGGAAAGTCGAGGGGACCAGTACTTC.

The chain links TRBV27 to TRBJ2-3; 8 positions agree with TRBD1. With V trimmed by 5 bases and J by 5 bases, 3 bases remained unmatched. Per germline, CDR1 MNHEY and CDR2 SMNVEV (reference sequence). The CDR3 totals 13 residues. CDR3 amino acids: CASSLDRGDTQYF. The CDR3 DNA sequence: TGTGCCAGCAGTCTAGACAGGGGAGATACGCAGTATTTT.

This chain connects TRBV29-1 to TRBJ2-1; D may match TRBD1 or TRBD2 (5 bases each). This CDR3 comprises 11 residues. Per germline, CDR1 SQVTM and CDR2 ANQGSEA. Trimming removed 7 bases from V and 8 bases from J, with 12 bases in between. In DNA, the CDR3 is TGCAGCGCCCGGTGGGGACATGAGCAGTTCTTC. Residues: CSARWGHEQFF.

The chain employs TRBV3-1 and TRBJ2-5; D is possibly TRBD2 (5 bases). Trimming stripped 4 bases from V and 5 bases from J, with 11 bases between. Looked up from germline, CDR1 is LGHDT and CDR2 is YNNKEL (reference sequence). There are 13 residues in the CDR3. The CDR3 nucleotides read TGTGCCAGCAGCCCGGACTGGGATGAGACCCAGTACTTC. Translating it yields CASSPDWDETQYF.

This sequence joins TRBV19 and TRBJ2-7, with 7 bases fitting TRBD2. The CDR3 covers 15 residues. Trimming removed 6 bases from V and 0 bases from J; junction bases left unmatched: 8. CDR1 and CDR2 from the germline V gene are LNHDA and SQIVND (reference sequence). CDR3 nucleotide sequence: TGTGCCAGTAGGAAAACTAGCGCACCCTCCTACGAGCAGTACTTC. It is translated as CASRKTSAPSYEQYF. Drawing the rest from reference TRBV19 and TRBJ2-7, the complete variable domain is DGGITQSPKYLFRKEGQNVTLSCEQNLNHDAMYWYRQDPGQGLRLIYYSQIVNDFQKGDIAEGYSVSREKKESFPLTVTSAQKNPTAFYLCASRKTSAPSYEQYFGPGTRLTVT.

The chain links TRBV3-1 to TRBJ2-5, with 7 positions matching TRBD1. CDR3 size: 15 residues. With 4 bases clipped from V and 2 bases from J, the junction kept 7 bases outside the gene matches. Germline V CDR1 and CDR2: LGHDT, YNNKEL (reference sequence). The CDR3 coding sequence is TGTGCCAGCAGCCCCGGGACAGCGATTCAAGAGACCCAGTACTTC. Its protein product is CASSPGTAIQETQYF.

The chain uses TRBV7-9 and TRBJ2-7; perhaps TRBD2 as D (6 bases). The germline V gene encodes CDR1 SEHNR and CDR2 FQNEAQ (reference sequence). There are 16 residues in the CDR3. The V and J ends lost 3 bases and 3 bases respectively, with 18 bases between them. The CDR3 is CASSFSTREPDYEQYF. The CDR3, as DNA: TGTGCCAGCAGCTTCTCCACCCGGGAGCCGGACTACGAGCAGTACTTC.

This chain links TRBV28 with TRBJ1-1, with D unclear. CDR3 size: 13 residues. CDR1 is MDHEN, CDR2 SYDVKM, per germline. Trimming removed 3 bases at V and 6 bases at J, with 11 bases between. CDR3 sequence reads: CASSLGFASEAFF. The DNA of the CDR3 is TGTGCCAGCAGTTTGGGATTCGCCTCTGAAGCTTTCTTT.

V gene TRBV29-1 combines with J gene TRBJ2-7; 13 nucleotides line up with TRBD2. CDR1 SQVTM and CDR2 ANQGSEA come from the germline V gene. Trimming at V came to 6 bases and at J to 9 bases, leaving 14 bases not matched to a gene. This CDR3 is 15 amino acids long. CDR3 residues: CSVTRTSGGRYRQYF. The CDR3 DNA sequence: TGCAGCGTAACCCGGACTAGCGGGGGTCGATATAGGCAGTACTTC.

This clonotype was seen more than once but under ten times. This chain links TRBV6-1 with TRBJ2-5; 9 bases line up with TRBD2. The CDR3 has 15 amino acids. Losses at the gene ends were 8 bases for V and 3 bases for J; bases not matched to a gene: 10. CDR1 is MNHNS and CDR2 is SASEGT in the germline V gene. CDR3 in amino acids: CASVREASGEETQYF. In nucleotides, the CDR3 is TGTGCCAGCGTCAGGGAGGCTAGCGGGGAAGAGACCCAGTACTTC.

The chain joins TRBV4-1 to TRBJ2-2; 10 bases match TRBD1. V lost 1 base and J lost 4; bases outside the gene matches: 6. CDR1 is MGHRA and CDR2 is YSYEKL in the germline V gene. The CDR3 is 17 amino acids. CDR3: CASSQGVGTGVTGELFF. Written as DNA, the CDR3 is TGCGCCAGCAGCCAAGGGGTAGGGACAGGGGTCACCGGGGAGCTGTTTTTT.

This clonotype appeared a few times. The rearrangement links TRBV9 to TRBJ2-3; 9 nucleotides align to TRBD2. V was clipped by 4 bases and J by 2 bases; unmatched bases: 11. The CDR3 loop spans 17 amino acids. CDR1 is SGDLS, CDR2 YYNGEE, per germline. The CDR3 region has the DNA TGTGCCAGCAGCCCTGGCGGGCTAGCGGGGTTCACAGATACGCAGTATTTT. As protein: CASSPGGLAGFTDTQYF.

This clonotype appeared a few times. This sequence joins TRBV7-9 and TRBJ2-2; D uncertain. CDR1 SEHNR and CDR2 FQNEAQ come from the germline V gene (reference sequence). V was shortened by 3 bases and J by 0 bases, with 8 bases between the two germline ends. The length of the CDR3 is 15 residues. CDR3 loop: CASSFTGANTGELFF. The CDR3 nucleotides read TGTGCCAGCAGCTTCACTGGCGCGAACACCGGGGAGCTGTTTTTT.

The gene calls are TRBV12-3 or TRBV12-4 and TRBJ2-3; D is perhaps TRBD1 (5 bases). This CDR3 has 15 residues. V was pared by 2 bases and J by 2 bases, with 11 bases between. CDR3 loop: CASSLIGADTDTQYF. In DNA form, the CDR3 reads TGTGCCAGCAGTTTAATAGGGGCAGACACAGATACGCAGTATTTT.

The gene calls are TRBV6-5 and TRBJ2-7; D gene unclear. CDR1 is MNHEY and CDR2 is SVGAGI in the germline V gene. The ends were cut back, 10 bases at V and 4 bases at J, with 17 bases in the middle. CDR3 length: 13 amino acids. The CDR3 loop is CATRDPPRYEQYF. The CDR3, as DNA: TGTGCCACACGAGACCCACCCCGTTACGAGCAGTACTTC.

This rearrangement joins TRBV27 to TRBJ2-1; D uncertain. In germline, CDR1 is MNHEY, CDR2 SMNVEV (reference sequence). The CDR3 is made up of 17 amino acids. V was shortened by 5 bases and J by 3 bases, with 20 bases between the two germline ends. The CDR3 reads CASSTLSTLRNYNEQFF. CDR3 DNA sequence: TGTGCCAGCAGTACACTAAGCACTCTCAGAAACTACAATGAGCAGTTCTTC.

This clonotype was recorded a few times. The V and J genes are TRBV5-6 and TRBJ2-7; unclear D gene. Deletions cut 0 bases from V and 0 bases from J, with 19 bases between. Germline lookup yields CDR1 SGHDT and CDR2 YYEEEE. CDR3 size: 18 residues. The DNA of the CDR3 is TGTGCCAGCAGCTTGGCCGTGGAAGTGGACCCGTCCTCCTACGAGCAGTACTTC. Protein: CASSLAVEVDPSSYEQYF.

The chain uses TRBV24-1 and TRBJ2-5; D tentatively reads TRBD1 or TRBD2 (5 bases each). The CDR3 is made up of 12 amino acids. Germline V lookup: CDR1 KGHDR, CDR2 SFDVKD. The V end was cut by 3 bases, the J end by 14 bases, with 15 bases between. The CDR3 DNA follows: TGTGCCACCAGTGATGCACCCGGGACGCTTTACTTC. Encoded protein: CATSDAPGTLYF.

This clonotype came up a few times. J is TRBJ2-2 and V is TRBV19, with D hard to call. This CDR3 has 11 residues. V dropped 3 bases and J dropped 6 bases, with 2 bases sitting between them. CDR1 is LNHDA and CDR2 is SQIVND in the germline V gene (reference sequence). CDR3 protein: CASSIAGELFF. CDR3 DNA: TGTGCCAGTAGTATTGCCGGGGAGCTGTTTTTT.

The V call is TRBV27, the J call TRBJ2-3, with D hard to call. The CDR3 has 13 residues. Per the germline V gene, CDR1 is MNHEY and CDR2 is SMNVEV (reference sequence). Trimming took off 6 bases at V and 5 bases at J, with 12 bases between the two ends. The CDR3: CASSHNRRDTQYF. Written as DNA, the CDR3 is TGTGCCAGCAGCCATAACCGCCGAGATACGCAGTATTTT.

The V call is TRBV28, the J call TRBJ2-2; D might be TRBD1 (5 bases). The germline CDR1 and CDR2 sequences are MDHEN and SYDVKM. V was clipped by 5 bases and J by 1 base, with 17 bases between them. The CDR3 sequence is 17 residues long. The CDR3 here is CASSRFDPGQNTGELFF. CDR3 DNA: TGTGCCAGCAGTCGCTTCGACCCCGGACAGAACACCGGGGAGCTGTTTTTT. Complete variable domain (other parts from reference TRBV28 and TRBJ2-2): DVKVTQSSRYLVKRTGEKVFLECVQDMDHENMFWYRQDPGLGLRLIYFSYDVKMKEKGDIPEGYSVSREKKERFSLILESASTNQTSMYLCASSRFDPGQNTGELFFGEGSRLTVL.

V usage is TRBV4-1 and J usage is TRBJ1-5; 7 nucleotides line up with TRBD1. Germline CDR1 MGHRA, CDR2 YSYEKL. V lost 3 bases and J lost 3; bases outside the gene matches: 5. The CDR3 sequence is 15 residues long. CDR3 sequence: CASSHQQGSNQPQHF. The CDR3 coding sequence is TGCGCCAGCAGCCACCAACAGGGGTCCAATCAGCCCCAGCATTTT.

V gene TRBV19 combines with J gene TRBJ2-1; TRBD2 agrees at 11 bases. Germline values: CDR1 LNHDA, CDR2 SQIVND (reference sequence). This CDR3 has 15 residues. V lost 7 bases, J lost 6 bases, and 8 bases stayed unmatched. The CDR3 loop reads CASTQTTSGVNEQFF. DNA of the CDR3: TGTGCCAGTACCCAGACGACTAGCGGGGTCAATGAGCAGTTCTTC. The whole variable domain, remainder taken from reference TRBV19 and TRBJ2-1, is DGGITQSPKYLFRKEGQNVTLSCEQNLNHDAMYWYRQDPGQGLRLIYYSQIVNDFQKGDIAEGYSVSREKKESFPLTVTSAQKNPTAFYLCASTQTTSGVNEQFFGPGTRLTVL.

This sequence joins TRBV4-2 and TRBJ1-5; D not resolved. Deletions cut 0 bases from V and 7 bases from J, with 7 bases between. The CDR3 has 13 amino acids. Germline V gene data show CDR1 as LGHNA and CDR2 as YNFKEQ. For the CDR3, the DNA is TGTGCCAGCAGCCAAGATCAAGGCCAGCCCCAGCATTTT. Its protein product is CASSQDQGQPQHF.